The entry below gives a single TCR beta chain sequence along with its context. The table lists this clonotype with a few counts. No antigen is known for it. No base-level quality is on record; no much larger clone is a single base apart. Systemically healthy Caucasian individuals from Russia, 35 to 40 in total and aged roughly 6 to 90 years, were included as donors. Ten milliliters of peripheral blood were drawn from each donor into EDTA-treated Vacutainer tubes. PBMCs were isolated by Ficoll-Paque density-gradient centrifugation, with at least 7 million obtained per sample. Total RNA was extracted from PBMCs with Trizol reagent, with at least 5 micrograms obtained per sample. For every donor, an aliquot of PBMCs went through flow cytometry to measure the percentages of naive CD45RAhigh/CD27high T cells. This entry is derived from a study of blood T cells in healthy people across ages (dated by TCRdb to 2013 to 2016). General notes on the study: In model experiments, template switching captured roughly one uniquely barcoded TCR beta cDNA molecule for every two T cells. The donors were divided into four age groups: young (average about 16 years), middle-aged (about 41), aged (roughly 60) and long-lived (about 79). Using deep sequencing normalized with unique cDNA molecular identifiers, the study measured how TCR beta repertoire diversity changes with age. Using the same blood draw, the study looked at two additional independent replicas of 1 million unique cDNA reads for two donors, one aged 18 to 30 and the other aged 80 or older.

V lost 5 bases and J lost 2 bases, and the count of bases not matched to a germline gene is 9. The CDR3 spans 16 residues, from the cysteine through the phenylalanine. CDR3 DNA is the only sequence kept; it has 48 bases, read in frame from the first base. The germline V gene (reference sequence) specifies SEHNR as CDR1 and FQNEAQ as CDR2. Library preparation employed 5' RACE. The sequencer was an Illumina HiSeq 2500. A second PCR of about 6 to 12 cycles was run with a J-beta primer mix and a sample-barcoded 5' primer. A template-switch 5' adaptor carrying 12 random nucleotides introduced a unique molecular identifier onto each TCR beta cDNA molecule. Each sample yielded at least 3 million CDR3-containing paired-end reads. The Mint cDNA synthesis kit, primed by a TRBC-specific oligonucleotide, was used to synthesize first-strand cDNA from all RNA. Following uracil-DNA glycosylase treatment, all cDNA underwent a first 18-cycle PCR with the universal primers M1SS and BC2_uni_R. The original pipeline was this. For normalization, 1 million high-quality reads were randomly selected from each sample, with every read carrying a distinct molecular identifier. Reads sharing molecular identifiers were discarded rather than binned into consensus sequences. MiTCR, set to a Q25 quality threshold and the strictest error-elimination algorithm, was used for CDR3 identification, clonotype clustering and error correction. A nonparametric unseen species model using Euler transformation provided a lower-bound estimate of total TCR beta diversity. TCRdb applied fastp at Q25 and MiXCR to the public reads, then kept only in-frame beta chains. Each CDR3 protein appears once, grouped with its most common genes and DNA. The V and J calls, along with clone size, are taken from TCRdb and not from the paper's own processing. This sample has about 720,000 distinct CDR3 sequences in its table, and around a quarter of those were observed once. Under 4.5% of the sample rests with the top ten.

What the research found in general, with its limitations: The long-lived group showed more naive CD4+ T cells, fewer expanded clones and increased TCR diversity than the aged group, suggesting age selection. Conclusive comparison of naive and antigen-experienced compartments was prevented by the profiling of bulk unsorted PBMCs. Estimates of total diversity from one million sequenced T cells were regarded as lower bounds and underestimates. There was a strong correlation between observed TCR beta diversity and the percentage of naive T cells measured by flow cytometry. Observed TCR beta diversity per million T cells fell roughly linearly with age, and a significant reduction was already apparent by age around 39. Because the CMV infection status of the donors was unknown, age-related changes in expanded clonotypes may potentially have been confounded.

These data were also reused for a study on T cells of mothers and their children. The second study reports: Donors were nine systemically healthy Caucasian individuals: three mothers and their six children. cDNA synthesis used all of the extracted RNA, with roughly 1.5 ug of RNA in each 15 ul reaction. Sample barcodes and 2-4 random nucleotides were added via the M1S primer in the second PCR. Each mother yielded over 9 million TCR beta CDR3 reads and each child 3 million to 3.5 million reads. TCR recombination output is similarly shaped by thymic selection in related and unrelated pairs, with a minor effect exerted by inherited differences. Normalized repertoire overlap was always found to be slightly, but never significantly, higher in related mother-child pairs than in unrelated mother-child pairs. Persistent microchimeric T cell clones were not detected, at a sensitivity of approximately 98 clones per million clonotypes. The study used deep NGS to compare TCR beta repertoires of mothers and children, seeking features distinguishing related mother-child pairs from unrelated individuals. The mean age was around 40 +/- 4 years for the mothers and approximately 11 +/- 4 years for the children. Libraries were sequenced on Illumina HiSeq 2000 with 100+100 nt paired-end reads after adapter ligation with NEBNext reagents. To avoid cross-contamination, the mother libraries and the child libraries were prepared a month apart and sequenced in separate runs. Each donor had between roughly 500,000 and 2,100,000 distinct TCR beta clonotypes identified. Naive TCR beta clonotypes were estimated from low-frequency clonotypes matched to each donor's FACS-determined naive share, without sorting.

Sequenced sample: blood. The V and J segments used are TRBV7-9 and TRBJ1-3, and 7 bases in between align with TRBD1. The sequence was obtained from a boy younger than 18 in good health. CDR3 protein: CASSTFRGAAGNTIYF. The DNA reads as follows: TGTGCCAGCAGCACTTTCAGGGGGGCGGCTGGAAACACCATATATTTT.